A single sample gave rise to the 25 T cell receptor beta chains below, sequenced in a study of identical twins. TCRdb reanalysed the 5' RACE reads using MiXCR and keeps one entry per CDR3 protein. This table holds around 250,000 distinct CDR3 sequences, around 6.6% found once. These sequences were also reported in another study, on yellow fever vaccine responses in identical twins.

The sequenced material came from memory (CD45RO+) T cells sorted from blood. These receptors originate from a woman aged 18-29 years in good health.

This clonotype was seen a few times. This chain joins TRBV7-7 and TRBJ2-5, with D perhaps assigned TRBD1 or TRBD2 (5 bases each). Trimming shortened V by 4 bases and J by 4 bases, and 22 bases separated the two germline ends. Germline loops: CDR1 SSHAT, CDR2 FNYEAQ (reference sequence). The CDR3 is made up of 17 amino acids. CDR3 in amino acids: CASSSSPGPRPGETQYF. The CDR3, as DNA: TGTGCCAGCAGCTCATCACCGGGACCAAGACCAGGAGAGACCCAGTACTTC.

In this sample, this clonotype turned up a few times. V usage is TRBV24-1 and J usage is TRBJ2-3; 9 nucleotides line up with TRBD2. With V trimmed by 2 bases and J by 3 bases, 2 bases remained unmatched. The germline CDR1 and CDR2 sequences are KGHDR and SFDVKD. The CDR3 contains 15 residues. CDR3 residues: CATSDWAGGTDTQYF. CDR3 coding DNA: TGTGCCACCAGTGATTGGGCGGGAGGGACAGATACGCAGTATTTT.

This clonotype came up many times. V gene TRBV20-1 combines with J gene TRBJ2-1; TRBD2 might be the D (6 bases). The CDR3 loop spans 14 amino acids. Germline CDR1 is DFQATT and CDR2 is SNEGSKA (reference sequence). The ends were cut back, 3 bases at V and 10 bases at J, with 19 bases in the middle. The CDR3 nucleotides are TGCAGTGCTAGTGGGGGGATAGGACAATGGGAGCAGTTCTTC. It encodes CSASGGIGQWEQFF.

This chain's CDR3 is CASSPQYQETQYF. For the CDR3, the DNA is TGTGCCAGCTCACCCCAGTACCAAGAGACCCAGTACTTC. The chain couples TRBV18 to TRBJ2-5; no firm D call. V was clipped by 3 bases and J by 0 bases, with 5 bases between them. Per germline, CDR1 KGHSH and CDR2 LQKENI. The length of the CDR3 is 13 residues.

This clonotype was recorded many times. The chain has TRBV5-6 and TRBJ2-5; D is unclear. The V gene's germline CDR1 is SGHDT and CDR2 YYEEEE. V was clipped by 4 bases and J by 4 bases, with 20 bases between them. This CDR3 is 16 amino acids long. The CDR3 bases are TGTGCCAGCAGCCCCCTAGGGCATGCGAGCCTAGAGACCCAGTACTTC. It is translated as CASSPLGHASLETQYF.

This clonotype qualifies as large. This CDR3 reads CASSREGFTDTQYF. CDR3 nucleotide sequence: TGTGCCAGCAGCCGGGAGGGCTTCACAGATACGCAGTATTTT. The rearrangement joins TRBV3-1 to TRBJ2-3, with 7 bases aligning to TRBD2. The length of the CDR3 is 14 residues. V dropped 4 bases and J dropped 2; count of bases not matched to a gene: 3. Germline V gene lookup returns CDR1 LGHDT and CDR2 YNNKEL (reference sequence).

This clonotype has more than one count but fewer than ten. This chain links TRBV28 with TRBJ2-2; a possible D gene is TRBD1 (7 bases). In germline, CDR1 is MDHEN, CDR2 SYDVKM. Trimming shortened V by 5 bases and J by 2 bases, and 12 bases separated the two germline ends. The CDR3 consists of 15 residues. The CDR3 sequence: CASSPGGPNTGELFF. The CDR3 DNA reads as TGTGCCAGCAGTCCAGGGGGGCCCAACACCGGGGAGCTGTTTTTT.

This clonotype came up a few times. The rearrangement links TRBV12-3 or TRBV12-4 to TRBJ2-1; D ambiguous. The CDR3 runs 11 residues. Trimming pared 3 bases from V and 13 bases from J, leaving 10 bases between. CDR3 in DNA: TGTGCCAGCAGTTTTCAAACCCACCAGTTCTTC. Protein product: CASSFQTHQFF.

In its sample, this clonotype was seen a few times. The chain recombines TRBV6-5 with TRBJ2-7; D gene uncertain. Germline V gene data show CDR1 as MNHEY and CDR2 as SVGAGI. V was pared by 5 bases and J by 2 bases, with 7 bases between. The CDR3 spans 12 residues. The CDR3 loop is CASSTHPYEQYF. In DNA, the CDR3 is TGTGCCAGCAGTACCCACCCCTACGAGCAGTACTTC.

This clonotype was observed many times. The V call is TRBV7-9, the J call TRBJ2-1, with a tentative D call TRBD2 (6 bases). This CDR3 spans 15 amino acids. The germline gives CDR1 SEHNR, CDR2 FQNEAQ (reference sequence). Trimming removed 1 base at V and 8 bases at J, with 15 bases between. The CDR3 DNA follows: TGTGCCAGCAGCTTAGTATCCTGGGAGGTCGATGAGCAGTTCTTC. Protein: CASSLVSWEVDEQFF.

This clonotype was counted a few times. V is TRBV3-1 and J is TRBJ1-5, with a possible D match to TRBD1 (6 bases). CDR1 and CDR2 from the germline V gene are LGHDT and YNNKEL (reference sequence). The CDR3 is 14 residues long. V was shortened by 4 bases and J by 3 bases, with 10 bases between the two germline ends. Here the CDR3 reads CASSPGQFNQPQHF. The DNA of the CDR3 is TGTGCCAGCAGCCCAGGACAGTTCAATCAGCCCCAGCATTTT.

This clonotype appeared many times. The chain couples TRBV10-3 to TRBJ2-7, with 11 positions matching TRBD2. J gave up 3 bases and V 10 bases, and 11 bases lay outside the gene matches. Germline loops: CDR1 ENHRY, CDR2 SYGVKD. This CDR3 contains 15 residues. The CDR3 sequence: CATRLGGTSGYEQYF. The CDR3 nucleotides are TGTGCCACTCGCTTAGGTGGGACTAGCGGCTACGAGCAGTACTTC.

This clonotype was recorded many times. The chain employs TRBV10-3 and TRBJ1-2; possibly TRBD1 for D (5 bases). Trimming left V 6 bases short and J 0 bases short, with 11 bases between. The germline CDR1 and CDR2 sequences are ENHRY and SYGVKD. CDR3 size: 14 residues. In nucleotides, the CDR3 is TGTGCCATCAGCGCCGGGACCGCTAACTATGGCTACACCTTC. It encodes CAISAGTANYGYTF.

The DNA for the CDR3 is TGTGCCAGCAGCTTAGATGGCAGCGGCCCCTATGGCTACACCTTC. It encodes CASSLDGSGPYGYTF. The chain links TRBV7-2 to TRBJ1-2; D not certain. In germline, CDR1 is SGHTA, CDR2 FQGNSA. V gave up 1 base and J gave up 4 bases, with 13 bases separating them. The CDR3 is 15 amino acids.

There are many counts of this clonotype. J is TRBJ1-4 and V is TRBV29-1; D is possibly TRBD1 (5 bases). The CDR3 spans 12 residues. Germline V CDR1 and CDR2: SQVTM, ANQGSEA. The V end was cut by 4 bases, the J end by 5 bases, with 8 bases between. CDR3 sequence: CSVGGRNEKLFF. In nucleotides, the CDR3 is TGCAGCGTTGGGGGGAGAAATGAAAAACTGTTTTTT.

This sequence joins TRBV9 and TRBJ1-6; TRBD1 agrees at 7 bases. Germline V gives CDR1 SGDLS, CDR2 YYNGEE. V dropped 0 bases and J dropped 4; count of bases not matched to a gene: 4. This CDR3 is built from 16 residues. CDR3 in amino acids: CASSVGGDSYNSPLHF. Written as DNA, the CDR3 is TGTGCCAGCAGCGTAGGCGGGGACAGTTATAATTCACCCCTCCACTTT.

This clonotype was seen many times. This chain links TRBV4-2 with TRBJ2-2, with 7 bases fitting TRBD1. J was trimmed by 2 bases and V by 4 bases; bases with no gene match: 13. Germline V lookup: CDR1 LGHNA, CDR2 YNFKEQ. The CDR3 totals 18 residues. The CDR3 reads CASSPETGQELNTGELFF. For the CDR3, the DNA is TGTGCCAGCAGCCCCGAGACAGGGCAGGAACTAAACACCGGGGAGCTGTTTTTT.

This clonotype came up a few times. V and J are TRBV28 and TRBJ1-2, with a weak D call TRBD1 (6 bases). The CDR3 runs 15 residues. Germline V gene sequence: CDR1 MDHEN, CDR2 SYDVKM. The germline V and J ends were trimmed by 0 bases and 5 bases, with 13 bases remaining between them. The CDR3 region is CASSLWQGRGYGYTF. CDR3 DNA: TGTGCCAGCAGTTTATGGCAGGGGCGGGGGTATGGCTACACCTTC.

This clonotype was counted between two and nine times. The V and J genes are TRBV2 and TRBJ1-5; D gene ambiguous. CDR3 length equals 14 residues. The V and J ends lost 8 bases and 0 bases respectively, with 11 bases between them. Germline V lookup: CDR1 SNHLY, CDR2 FYNNEI. CDR3 loop: CASGGVYSNQPQHF. CDR3 bases: TGTGCCAGCGGCGGGGTGTATAGCAATCAGCCCCAGCATTTT.

This clonotype was seen ten or more times. CDR3: CASSGLAGADTQYF. DNA for the CDR3: TGTGCCAGCAGTGGACTAGCGGGAGCAGATACGCAGTATTTT. This rearrangement joins TRBV12-3 or TRBV12-4 to TRBJ2-3, with 13 bases matching TRBD2. This CDR3 region has 14 residues. Trimming cost V 5 bases and J 4 bases; bases outside gene matches: 0.

V and J are TRBV12-3 or TRBV12-4 and TRBJ2-7; D ambiguous. V was pared by 1 base and J by 1 base, with 8 bases between. The CDR3 is 14 amino acids. CDR3 sequence (DNA): TGTGCCAGCAGTTTAGTCACTCCTTCCTACGAGCAGTACTTC. Translation gives CASSLVTPSYEQYF.

This clonotype was seen a handful of times. This chain joins TRBV7-3 and TRBJ2-1; TRBD2 matches 14 bases. The CDR3 consists of 16 residues. The V gene's germline CDR1 is SGHTA and CDR2 FQGTGA. J was trimmed by 7 bases and V by 3 bases; bases with no gene match: 5. CDR3 loop: CASSFAGTSGSNEQFF. The CDR3 DNA sequence: TGTGCCAGCAGCTTTGCCGGGACTAGCGGGAGTAATGAGCAGTTCTTC.

This clonotype was counted a few times. This sequence joins TRBV28 and TRBJ1-5, with D maybe TRBD1 (5 bases). Trimming stripped 4 bases from V and 4 bases from J, with 11 bases between. Germline CDR1 MDHEN, CDR2 SYDVKM. The CDR3 has 14 amino acids. The CDR3 region has the DNA TGTGCCAGCAGTTCCAGACAGCCTAATCAGCCCCAGCATTTT. This translates into CASSSRQPNQPQHF.

The chain uses TRBV5-1 and TRBJ2-5; TRBD2 aligns across 8 bases. CDR1 is SGHRS, CDR2 YFSETQ, per germline. With V trimmed by 5 bases and J by 2 bases, 2 bases remained unmatched. This CDR3 region has 13 residues. This CDR3 reads CASRLAVQETQYF. The CDR3, as DNA: TGCGCCAGCAGACTAGCGGTGCAAGAGACCCAGTACTTC.

In its sample, this clonotype was seen a few times. The CDR3 nucleotides are TGCAGTGCCACAACGGGACAGGGGATTGAAGCTTTCTTT. Its translation is CSATTGQGIEAFF. J is TRBJ1-1 and V is TRBV20-1; 10 bases are a match to TRBD1. V gave up 6 bases and J gave up 7 bases; unmatched junction bases: 8. This CDR3 has 13 amino acids. The germline V gene has CDR1 DFQATT and CDR2 SNEGSKA (reference sequence).